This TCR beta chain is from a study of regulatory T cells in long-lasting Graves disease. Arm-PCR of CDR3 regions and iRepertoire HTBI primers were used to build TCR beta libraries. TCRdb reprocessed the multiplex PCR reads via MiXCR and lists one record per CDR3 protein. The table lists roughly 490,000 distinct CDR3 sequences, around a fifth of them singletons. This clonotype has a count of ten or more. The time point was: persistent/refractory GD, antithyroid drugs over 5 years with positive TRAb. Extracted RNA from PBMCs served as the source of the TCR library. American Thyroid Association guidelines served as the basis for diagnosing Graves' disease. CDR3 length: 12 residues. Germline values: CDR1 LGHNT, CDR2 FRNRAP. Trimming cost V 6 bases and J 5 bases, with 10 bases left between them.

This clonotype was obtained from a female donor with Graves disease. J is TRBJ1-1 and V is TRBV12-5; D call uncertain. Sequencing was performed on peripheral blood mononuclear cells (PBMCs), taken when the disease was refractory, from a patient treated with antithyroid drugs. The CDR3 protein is CASGPPVTEAFF. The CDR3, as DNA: TGTGCTAGTGGCCCCCCCGTGACTGAAGCTTTCTTT.